Presented here are 5 T cell receptor beta chains from one specimen sequenced in a study of blood T cell repertoires in COVID-19. Sequencing used immunoSEQ multiplex PCR; TCRdb keeps in-frame clones, though not all of them. Found here are 360,000 or so clones, roughly 87% of them singletons; the top ten hold 3% to 4.5%. Sequencing was carried out using peripheral blood. The receptors here all came from a woman aged 60-70 years with COVID-19, enrolled during active disease.

In regard to this clone: This same CDR3 is encoded by further DNA sequences in the sample. The chain has TRBV7-3 and TRBJ1-1; TRBD1 aligns across 9 bases. Looked up from germline, CDR1 is SGHTA and CDR2 is FQGTGA. This CDR3 is built from 15 residues. V shed 5 bases and J 0 bases; nucleotides not matched to a gene: 4. DNA for the CDR3: TGTGCCAGCAGCCCACAGGGGGCTATGAACACTGAAGCTTTCTTT. Translated, it gives CASSPQGAMNTEAFF. The whole variable domain, filled in from reference TRBV7-3 and TRBJ1-1, reads GAGVSQTPSNKVTEKGKYVELRCDPISGHTALYWYRQSLGQGPEFLIYFQGTGAADDSGLPNDRFFAVRPEGSVSTLKIQRTERGDSAVYLCASSPQGAMNTEAFFGQGTRLTVV.

This clone was seen only once. The chain recombines TRBV5-6 with TRBJ2-1; TRBD1 agrees at 8 bases. This CDR3 spans 16 amino acids. CDR1 and CDR2 from the germline V gene are SGHDT and YYEEEE. The ends lost 0 bases at V and 2 bases at J; junction bases unmatched: 4. The CDR3 coding sequence is TGTGCCAGCAGCTTGGATCCAGGGGGCGCCTACAATGAGCAGTTCTTC. Translation: CASSLDPGGAYNEQFF.

About this clone: Other DNA sequences in this specimen translate into the identical CDR3. Here the CDR3 DNA reads TGTGCCAGTCGGACAGGGAGCAATCAGCCCCAGCATTTT. Translated: CASRTGSNQPQHF. The chain joins TRBV19 to TRBJ1-5; 8 bases agree with TRBD1. This CDR3 region has 13 residues. The trim removed 8 bases at V and 1 base at J, leaving 1 base unmatched. Germline V CDR1 and CDR2: LNHDA, SQIVND (reference sequence).

V is TRBV15 and J is TRBJ1-3; D unresolved. Trimming cost V 2 bases and J 7 bases, with 6 bases left between them. Germline V gene sequence: CDR1 LNHNV, CDR2 YYDKDF (reference sequence). The CDR3 spans 12 residues. CDR3 residues: CATSRPSNTIYF. CDR3 bases: TGTGCCACCAGCAGACCGTCGAACACCATATATTTT.

The rearrangement joins TRBV7-2 to TRBJ1-5, with TRBD1 matching over 7 bases. Germline values: CDR1 SGHTA, CDR2 FQGNSA. Trimming cost V 3 bases and J 2 bases; bases outside gene matches: 1. The CDR3 is 14 residues long. This CDR3 is CASSFDRGNQPQHF. In DNA, the CDR3 is TGTGCCAGCAGCTTTGACAGGGGCAATCAGCCCCAGCATTTT.